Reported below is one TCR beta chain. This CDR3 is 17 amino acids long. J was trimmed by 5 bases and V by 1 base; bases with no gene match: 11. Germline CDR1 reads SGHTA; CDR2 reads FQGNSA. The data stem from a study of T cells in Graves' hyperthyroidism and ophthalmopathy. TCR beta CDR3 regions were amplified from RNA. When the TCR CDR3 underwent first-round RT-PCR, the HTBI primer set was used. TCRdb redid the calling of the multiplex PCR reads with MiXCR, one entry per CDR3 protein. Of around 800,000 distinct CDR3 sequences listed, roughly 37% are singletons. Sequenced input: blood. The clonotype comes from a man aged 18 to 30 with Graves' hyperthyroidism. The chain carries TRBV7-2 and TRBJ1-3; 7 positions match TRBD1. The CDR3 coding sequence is TGTGCCAGCAGCTTAGGACAGGGCCTTGATGGAAGAAACACCATATATTTT. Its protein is CASSLGQGLDGRNTIYF.